The next 21 T cell receptor beta chains were all read from a single sample in a study of blood T cells in healthy people across ages. A second PCR of roughly 7 to 11 cycles used a sample-barcoded 5' primer and a J-beta primer mix. TCRdb itself ran the 5' RACE reads through MiXCR, one entry per CDR3 protein. The table shows 750,000 to 850,000 distinct CDR3 sequences, with around a quarter occurring only once. The same specimen was also included in a second study, on T cells of mothers and their children.

The sequenced material came from blood. These receptors originate from a boy younger than 18 in good health.

CDR3 sequence reads: CASSPLVDMNYGYTF. In nucleotides, the CDR3 is TGCGCCAGCAGCCCCCTGGTGGACATGAACTATGGCTACACCTTC. This chain joins TRBV4-3 and TRBJ1-2; a possible D gene is TRBD1 (5 bases). The germline V gene encodes CDR1 LGHNA and CDR2 YSLEER. This CDR3 has 15 amino acids. Trimming removed 4 bases at V and 2 bases at J, with 14 bases between.

This chain links TRBV20-1 with TRBJ2-7; 9 positions agree with TRBD1. The CDR3 spans 14 residues. Germline V gene lookup returns CDR1 DFQATT and CDR2 SNEGSKA (reference sequence). The junction had 8 bases not matched to a gene; V was cut back by 5 bases and J by 3 bases. CDR3 bases: TGCAGTGCTCCTGGACAGGGGAGCTACTACGAGCAGTACTTC. Translation: CSAPGQGSYYEQYF.

A few counts support this clonotype. CDR3 nucleotide sequence: TGTGCCAGCAGCTTGCCAGGGATCACCGGGGAGCTGTTTTTT. Amino acid sequence: CASSLPGITGELFF. The V and J genes are TRBV5-5 and TRBJ2-2, with D possibly being TRBD1 (5 bases). The CDR3 is 14 residues long. The V end lost 1 base, the J end lost 4 bases, and 8 bases lay between the germline ends. Germline V gene sequence: CDR1 SGHKS, CDR2 YYEKEE (reference sequence).

The rearrangement joins TRBV9 to TRBJ1-5, with 7 bases that match TRBD1. The CDR3 extends over 15 amino acids. The J segment lost 4 bases and the V segment lost 3 bases, leaving 7 bases of the junction unmatched. Germline V CDR1 and CDR2: SGDLS, YYNGEE. Here the CDR3 DNA reads TGTGCCAGCAGCGCTTCGGGACAGACTAATCAGCCCCAGCATTTT. Translation gives CASSASGQTNQPQHF.

This clonotype has just a few counts. This rearrangement joins TRBV12-3 or TRBV12-4 to TRBJ2-1; TRBD2 matches 7 bases. CDR3 length: 20 residues. Trimming cost V 5 bases and J 2 bases; bases outside gene matches: 21. The CDR3 nucleotides read TGTGCCAGCAGTCCCTCTCCGGGACTACCTTCTATAACAACCTACAATGAGCAGTTCTTC. It specifies CASSPSPGLPSITTYNEQFF.

This clonotype was seen a handful of times. This rearrangement joins TRBV6-6 to TRBJ2-5; D possibly corresponds to TRBD1 (5 bases). Germline assignment: CDR1 MNHNY and CDR2 SVGAGI (reference sequence). The V gene lost 0 bases and the J gene lost 2 bases, with 13 bases spanning the gap. This CDR3 contains 16 residues. This CDR3 reads CASSYSVQAGQETQYF. DNA of the CDR3: TGTGCCAGCAGTTACTCCGTACAGGCCGGTCAAGAGACCCAGTACTTC.

CDR3 nucleotide sequence: TGTGCCAGCAGGACCTACGCAGATACGCAGTATTTT. It is translated as CASRTYADTQYF. The chain carries TRBV27 and TRBJ2-3; D uncertain. Germline assignment: CDR1 MNHEY and CDR2 SMNVEV (reference sequence). This CDR3 is 12 amino acids long. Trimming removed 6 bases at V and 4 bases at J, with 8 bases between.

V and J are TRBV5-6 and TRBJ1-5, with D uncertain. CDR1 and CDR2 (germline): SGHDT, YYEEEE. V was shortened by 4 bases and J by 11 bases, with 13 bases between the two germline ends. The length of the CDR3 is 12 residues. The chain's CDR3 is CASSQTSSAQHF. The DNA of the CDR3 is TGTGCCAGCAGCCAGACCTCCTCGGCCCAGCATTTT.

The DNA of the CDR3 is TGTGCCAGCAGTTTTCGTTCGGGAGGCAGCACAGATACGCAGTATTTT. This gives the protein CASSFRSGGSTDTQYF. This chain joins TRBV28 and TRBJ2-3; 7 nucleotides align to TRBD2. Germline lookup yields CDR1 MDHEN and CDR2 SYDVKM. V lost 3 bases to trimming and J lost 0 bases; unmatched junction nucleotides: 6. The CDR3 totals 16 residues.

This clonotype was counted a few times. V gene TRBV11-2 combines with J gene TRBJ2-5, with 8 nucleotides matching TRBD1. Trimming removed 4 bases from V and 4 bases from J; junction bases left unmatched: 8. This CDR3 is 15 amino acids long. Germline CDR1 is SGHAT and CDR2 is FQNNGV. This CDR3 reads CASSSGQGGGETQYF. For the CDR3, the DNA is TGTGCCAGCAGCTCCGGACAGGGAGGAGGAGAGACCCAGTACTTC.

This chain connects TRBV6-5 to TRBJ2-7, with 9 bases fitting TRBD1. The CDR3 has 14 amino acids. Germline trimming cut 2 bases from V and 3 bases from J; bases unmatched to any gene: 2. Germline CDR1 reads MNHEY; CDR2 reads SVGAGI. CDR3 DNA: TGTGCCAGCAGTTACCGGGACAGGGTCTACGAGCAGTACTTC. This sequence encodes CASSYRDRVYEQYF.

The chain combines TRBV16 with TRBJ1-1, with unresolved D. This CDR3 spans 14 amino acids. Trimming shortened V by 2 bases and J by 1 base, and 8 bases separated the two germline ends. Germline CDR1 is KGHSY and CDR2 is FQNENV. Written as DNA, the CDR3 is TGTGCCAGCAGCCAACTTTTCAGGAACACTGAAGCTTTCTTT. Encoded protein: CASSQLFRNTEAFF.

The CDR3 here is CSAQTSGYEQYF. The CDR3 DNA sequence: TGCAGCGCGCAGACTAGCGGGTACGAGCAGTACTTC. The chain is built from TRBV29-1 and TRBJ2-7; TRBD2 agrees at 10 bases. CDR3 size: 12 residues. V gave up 7 bases and J gave up 4 bases; unmatched junction bases: 4. CDR1 is SQVTM, CDR2 ANQGSEA, per germline.

This clonotype was seen more than once but under ten times. The chain employs TRBV29-1 and TRBJ2-1, with D unclear. With the DNA end fitting TRBJ2-7 better, the J assignment may be wrong. Looked up from germline, CDR1 is SQVTM and CDR2 is ANQGSEA. The CDR3 contains 13 residues. CDR3 sequence (DNA): TGCAGCGTTCTTTCAGTTTCCTCCTACGAGCAGTACTTC. It translates to CSVLSVSSYEQYF.

The J gene is TRBJ2-5, the V gene TRBV28; 7 nucleotides align to TRBD1. Germline values: CDR1 MDHEN, CDR2 SYDVKM. CDR3 length: 13 residues. The V gene end was trimmed by 5 bases and the J gene end by 5 bases; junction bases not matched to a gene: 5. CDR3: CASSQGVFETQYF. The CDR3 DNA follows: TGTGCCAGCAGTCAGGGGGTGTTCGAGACCCAGTACTTC.

This clonotype was observed a few times. The V gene is TRBV4-2, the J gene TRBJ2-5, with D unclear. The J call may be faulty, since TRBJ2-7 better matches the DNA end. The CDR3 consists of 14 residues. The germline gives CDR1 LGHNA, CDR2 YNFKEQ. CDR3 amino acids: CASSQVLGSDEQYF. The DNA for the CDR3 is TGTGCCAGCAGCCAAGTCTTGGGGTCTGACGAGCAGTACTTC.

The J gene is TRBJ1-3, the V gene TRBV5-5; D gene ambiguous. Per germline, CDR1 SGHKS and CDR2 YYEKEE (reference sequence). The CDR3 is 15 amino acids. The V and J ends lost 2 bases and 2 bases respectively, with 11 bases between them. The DNA for the CDR3 is TGTGCCAGCAGCTTCGATCCTTTAGCTGGAAACACCATATATTTT. Residues: CASSFDPLAGNTIYF.

The chain recombines TRBV7-8 with TRBJ1-1; D unclear. CDR3 length: 12 amino acids. Germline-derived CDR1 and CDR2 are SGHVS and FQNEAQ. V shed 4 bases and J shed 8 bases, with 11 bases lying between them. In nucleotides, the CDR3 is TGTGCCAGCAGCTCTCTCGGGGTAGAAGCTTTCTTT. Translation gives CASSSLGVEAFF.

This clonotype showed up just once. V gene TRBV5-1 combines with J gene TRBJ1-1, with 7 positions matching TRBD1. Germline V CDR1 and CDR2: SGHRS, YFSETQ. The CDR3 contains 13 residues. Trimming at V came to 4 bases and at J to 7 bases, leaving 7 bases not matched to a gene. In DNA, the CDR3 is TGCGCCAGCAGCCGGGACAGCGAGTATGAAGCTTTCTTT. Translated: CASSRDSEYEAFF.

This clonotype was found a few times. This CDR3 is CASSFLEGSSYERYF. CDR3 nucleotides: TGCGCCAGCAGCTTTCTAGAGGGTAGCTCCTACGAGCGGTACTTC. The V and J genes are TRBV5-1 and TRBJ2-5; D might be TRBD2 (5 bases). V gave up 2 bases and J gave up 13 bases, with 24 bases separating them. There are 15 residues in the CDR3. Germline-derived CDR1 and CDR2 are SGHRS and YFSETQ.

In this sample, this clonotype turned up a few times. V gene TRBV28 combines with J gene TRBJ1-2; no firm D call. Looked up from germline, CDR1 is MDHEN and CDR2 is SYDVKM. The CDR3 is 14 amino acids. V was clipped by 5 bases and J by 2 bases, with 12 bases between them. CDR3 loop: CASSPRAFNYGYTF. The CDR3 region has the DNA TGTGCCAGCAGTCCCAGAGCCTTCAACTATGGCTACACCTTC.